The present T cell receptor (beta chain) was sequenced within a study of cytomegalovirus exposure and HLA in healthy donors. Broader study findings: Presence/absence analyses rested on an assumption that sequencing depth was roughly uniform across donors. V segments that were indistinguishable, TRBV6-2 and TRBV6-3 among them, were omitted from analysis. According to a later analysis, most TCR beta chains associated with CMV appeared HLA-restricted. There were 150 to 200 TCR beta chains listed as cytomegalovirus-associated.

Primers included in the PCR were 60 Vbeta and 13 Jbeta primers. TCRdb's table, derived via immunoSEQ multiplex PCR, lists solely in-frame clones and lacks some. The sample includes tens of thousands of clones, about 66% seen only once; the top ten take about 6%. This CDR3 region has 13 residues. Germline V lookup: CDR1 MNHNS, CDR2 SASEGT. V lost 1 base, J lost 1 base, and 4 bases lay in between. To note about this clone: Its matching antigen is unknown.

The chain couples TRBV6-1 to TRBJ1-2, with D uncertain. This receptor was obtained from a boy aged 5-17 years in good health and CMV-seropositive. The sample taken for sequencing was PBMCs. The CDR3, as DNA: TGTGCCAGCAGTGAAGGAGATAACTATGGCTACACCTTC. Amino acids: CASSEGDNYGYTF.